The TCR beta chain described here comes from a study of a mutant IDH1 vaccine in newly diagnosed glioma. Study summary: Patients had received radiotherapy, temozolomide, or both previously, most receiving both. Study-level findings and limits: There were vaccine-induced immune responses in approximately 95% of the patients.

The CDR3 contains 16 residues. V dropped 4 bases and J dropped 1; count of bases not matched to a gene: 8. Germline CDR1 reads SGHRS; CDR2 reads YFSETQ. The assay was immunoSEQ multiplex PCR, and TCRdb's table has in-frame clones only and misses some. The top ten clones hold 13% of a sample with 50,000 to 70,000 clones, approximately 80% of them seen once. Time point reported: week 23, last vaccination. One vaccine dose held 300 ug of mutant IDH1 20-mer peptide and came with topical imiquimod. Comments on this clone: What it binds is unknown.

The chain carries TRBV5-1 and TRBJ2-3; TRBD1 aligns across 8 bases. The material sequenced was PBMCs, taken from a glioma patient whose treatment included an IDH1 peptide vaccine. The receptor was isolated from a man aged 18 to 29 with glioma. The CDR3 sequence: CASSPPVDRGTDTQYF. For the CDR3, the DNA is TGCGCCAGCAGCCCACCCGTGGACAGGGGCACAGATACGCAGTATTTT.